This T cell receptor (beta chain) is drawn from a study of CD4 T cells in relation to SARS-CoV-2 and coronaviruses (dated by TCRdb to the early 2020s). Notes on the research overall: A median age of about 35 years, with a range of about 20 to 75 years, was recorded for the full convalescent cohort of around 13 patients. Using patient-derived lymphoblastoid cell lines, the shared crossreactive spike epitopes were mapped to their HLA restriction. For other donors in the study, expansion assays were sequenced with a different, Illumina-based TCR-beta assay. The Adaptive Biotechnologies TCR-sequencing kit was used to sequence samples from a few pre-COVID donors and the naive versus memory experiments, while other data came from Illumina-based sequencing. The study assessed, at the TCR clonotype level, memory CD4+ T cell crossreactivity between SARS-CoV-2 and common cold coronavirus spike proteins. Among the 12 convalescent patients, 8 males and 4 females were included, and two of the subjects were Hispanic.

Naive and memory CD4+ T cells were separated from cryopreserved PBMCs through CD4 enrichment, which was followed by EasySep naive CD4+ T cell enrichment. PBMCs were isolated from leukapheresis product or whole blood by Ficoll-Paque PLUS gradient centrifugation. The PBMCs went either fresh into the expansion assay or into cryopreservation at -140 degrees C. The QIAamp Micro DNA Kit was used to extract genomic DNA from the CD4+ T cells. What the authors observed across the whole study: Pre-pandemic and post-infection samples were not both contributed by any donor, so tracing of the source of pre-existing responses was limited. Memory CD4+ clonotypes crossrecognizing SARS-CoV-2 and at least one common cold coronavirus spike were found in 55% to 75% of donors. Sequencing naive versus memory cells indicated that the assay picks up memory recall responses, not primary responses primed during culture. Crossreactive clones showed significantly weaker SARS-CoV-2-driven expansion than monoreactive clones, consistent with antigenic imprinting. The study was limited by small numbers of patients and tested TCRs. Because the crossreactivity analysis focused on spike protein, crossreactivity against other viral proteins was not assessed.

About this clone itself: Which antigen it targets is not known. One base away there is no much larger clone; base qualities are not given. The same CDR3 arises from other DNA sequences in this sample as well.

The cysteine opens and the phenylalanine closes a CDR3 of 16 amino acids. The CDR3 DNA has 48 bases and is translated from base 1. Looking up the germline V gene yields CDR1 SGHAT and CDR2 FQNNGV. Trimming removed 6 bases from V and 7 bases from J; the gene matches leave 13 bases unexplained. Uncultured naive and memory CD4+ T cell DNA received deep-resolution immunoSEQ TCR-beta sequencing. The original pipeline was this. Preprocessing removed nonproductive sequences and CDR3s not starting with C, not ending with F or W, or shorter than 7 amino acids. Cultured and uncultured naive and memory CD4+ repertoires were searched for CDR3s previously identified as spike- and CEF-reactive. CDR3 homology was measured as pairwise Levenshtein distance, computed with the stringdist R package after trimming three terminal residues from each end. TCRdb stores this immuneACCESS table with in-frame sequences only. Part of the clones is absent; in the studies checked, under half of the shortfall reflects unresolved V genes, and no reason is known for the rest. V, J and clone size were drawn from that table, and D and trimming were deduced from the DNA. Recorded for this sample are some 11,000 clones; about 90% of them occurred a single time. Of the sample, roughly 2.3% is held by the ten largest clones.

The clonotype was recovered from an adult with COVID-19. This receptor chain uses TRBV11-2 and TRBJ2-1; 9 of the junction bases match TRBD2. The sample comprised naive CD4+ T cells from PBMCs. The sample's cell subset or site label, in plain terms: naive CD4+ T cells isolated by negative enrichment. The CDR3 has the sequence CASSPRGGGAVNEQFF. The DNA sequence follows: TGTGCCAGCAGTCCAAGGGGCGGGGGGGCAGTTAATGAGCAGTTCTTC.